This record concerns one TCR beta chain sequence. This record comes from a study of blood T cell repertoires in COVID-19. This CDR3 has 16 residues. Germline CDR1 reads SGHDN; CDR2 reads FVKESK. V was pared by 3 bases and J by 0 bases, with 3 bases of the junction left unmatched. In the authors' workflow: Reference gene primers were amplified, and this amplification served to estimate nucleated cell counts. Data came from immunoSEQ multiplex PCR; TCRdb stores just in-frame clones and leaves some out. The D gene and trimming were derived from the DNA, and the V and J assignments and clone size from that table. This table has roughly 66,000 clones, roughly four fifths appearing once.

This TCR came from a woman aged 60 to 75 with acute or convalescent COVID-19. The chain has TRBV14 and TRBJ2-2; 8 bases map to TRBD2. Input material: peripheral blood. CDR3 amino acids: CASSHPGGTNTGELFF. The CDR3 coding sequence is TGTGCCAGCAGCCACCCGGGGGGGACGAACACCGGGGAGCTGTTTTTT. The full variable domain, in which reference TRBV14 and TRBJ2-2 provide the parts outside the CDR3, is EAGVTQFPSHSVIEKGQTVTLRCDPISGHDNLYWYRRVMGKEIKFLLHFVKESKQDESGMPNNRFLAERTGGTYSTLKVQPAELEDSGVYFCASSHPGGTNTGELFFGEGSRLTVL.